These T cell receptor beta chains were read from a single sample in a study of blood T cell repertoires in COVID-19. The table came from immunoSEQ multiplex PCR; TCRdb's copy has only in-frame clones and leaves some out. The sample has roughly 180,000 clones; 85% to 95% are singletons. The source material was peripheral blood. These receptor sequences come from a man aged 25 to 40 with COVID-19, enrolled during active disease. Both conserved end residues are part of each CDR3. Each record gives: clone size, D gene, J gene, V gene, CDR3 protein, CDR3 DNA. D genes are given only for firm matches. Size is omitted from some rows. Given values are once, few, many or a class for expanded clones.

. TRBD2 TRBJ2-1 TRBV27 CASSLFVGGGFNEQFF TGTGCCAGCAGTTTATTCGTCGGGGGGGGCTTTAATGAGCAGTTCTTC
. . TRBJ2-1 TRBV24-1 CATSDPKASYNEQFF TGTGCCACCAGTGATCCAAAAGCCTCCTACAATGAGCAGTTCTTC
many . TRBJ2-5 TRBV18 CASSSNQETQYF TGTGCCAGCTCATCCAACCAAGAGACCCAGTACTTC
. TRBD1 TRBJ1-3 TRBV9 CASSPRVGDRALNTIYF TGTGCCAGCAGCCCCCGCGTGGGGGACAGGGCCCTAAACACCATATATTTT
. . TRBJ1-2 TRBV19 CASSIRGAPGYTF TGTGCCAGTAGTATCCGGGGGGCGCCCGGCTACACCTTC
once TRBD2 TRBJ2-3 TRBV6-5 CASSTIGGGTDTQYF TGTGCCAGCAGCACCATCGGGGGGGGGACAGATACGCAGTATTTT
. TRBD1 TRBJ2-7 TRBV9 CASSGGTDGDRFGNEQYF TGTGCCAGCAGCGGAGGGACCGATGGGGACAGGTTCGGCAACGAGCAGTACTTC
. . TRBJ1-2 TRBV9 CASSSAPGDSGGYTF TGTGCCAGCAGCTCCGCCCCGGGGGATTCCGGGGGCTACACCTTC
. TRBD1 TRBJ2-5 TRBV7-6 CASSVRTGEQETQYF TGTGCCAGCAGCGTACGGACAGGGGAACAAGAGACCCAGTACTTC
once . TRBJ1-3 TRBV7-6 CASSLYTPRSGNTIYF TGTGCCAGCAGCTTATACACGCCTCGCTCTGGAAACACCATATATTTT
. TRBD2 TRBJ2-3 TRBV5-1 CASAGTSATDTQYF TGCGCCAGCGCCGGGACTAGCGCCACAGATACGCAGTATTTT
. . TRBJ1-1 TRBV30 CAWSVSYEAFF TGTGCCTGGAGTGTATCGTATGAAGCTTTCTTT
once TRBD1 TRBJ1-3 TRBV7-6 CASSATGSSGNTIYF TGTGCCAGCAGCGCGACAGGGAGCTCTGGAAACACCATATATTTT
. TRBD1 TRBJ1-5 TRBV3-1/TRBV3-2 CARGTGQGRNQPQHF TGTGCCCGCGGCACGGGACAGGGGAGAAATCAGCCCCAGCATTTT
. . TRBJ1-2 TRBV11-1 CASSSFFGAGNYGYTF TGTGCCAGCAGCAGTTTTTTCGGTGCAGGCAACTATGGCTACACCTTC